A single sample is the source of the 30 T cell receptor beta chains below, sequenced in a study of T cell repertoires in cytomegalovirus infection. TCRdb redid the calling of the reads with MiXCR, one entry per CDR3 protein. The repertoire holds approximately 300,000 distinct CDR3 sequences, about 27% seen once, with around 18% in the top ten. These receptors have no identified antigens. The sequenced sample was cultured PBMCs, obtained from culture after CMV antigen stimulation. The receptors stem from a human donor in good health (CMV status not recorded). Some clones in this sample may be carry-over from other donors' samples.

This clonotype was detected only once. The genes are TRBV12-3 or TRBV12-4 and TRBJ2-5; 10 nucleotides line up with TRBD2. The CDR3 has 14 amino acids. V lost 6 bases, J lost 7 bases, and 8 bases stayed unmatched. In nucleotides, the CDR3 is TGTGCCAGCAGCGAGCGGGGGGGTAGGGGGACCCAGTACTTC. Translating gives CASSERGGRGTQYF.

The chain joins TRBV12-3 or TRBV12-4 to TRBJ1-2, with D possibly being TRBD1 (6 bases). V was cut by 3 bases and J by 8 bases, with 13 bases left in between. This CDR3 is 13 amino acids long. CDR3 in amino acids: CASSLVGAWGYTF. Here the CDR3 DNA reads TGTGCCAGCAGTTTGGTGGGGGCGTGGGGCTACACCTTC.

This clonotype was counted only a few times. This chain uses TRBV7-3 with TRBJ2-2; no reliable D call. This CDR3 contains 13 residues. Germline values: CDR1 SGHTA, CDR2 FQGTGA. Trimming left V 3 bases short and J 0 bases short, with 2 bases between. In DNA, the CDR3 is TGTGCCAGCAGCTTCTCGAACACCGGGGAGCTGTTTTTT. Translated: CASSFSNTGELFF.

This clonotype was seen many times. The chain recombines TRBV6-1 with TRBJ1-2, with D hard to call. The CDR3 consists of 15 residues. Trimming left V 7 bases short and J 7 bases short, with 22 bases between. CDR1 and CDR2 from the germline V gene are MNHNS and SASEGT. The CDR3 region is CASTLMRDIPSGYTF. The CDR3 DNA reads as TGTGCCAGCACTCTTATGAGGGATATTCCCTCTGGCTACACCTTC.

The CDR3 coding sequence is TGTGCCAGCACCCAGGCGGGGGGCTGGGACACTGAAGCTTTCTTT. As protein: CASTQAGGWDTEAFF. The chain has TRBV12-3 or TRBV12-4 and TRBJ1-1; D may be TRBD1 (6 bases). The CDR3 is made up of 15 amino acids. Deletions cut 7 bases from V and 3 bases from J, with 18 bases between.

There are a few counts of this clonotype. Here the CDR3 DNA reads TGTGCCATAGCCGGGACAGGGATCTCCCAAGCAACTAATGAAAAACTGTTTTTT. As protein: CAIAGTGISQATNEKLFF. The chain links TRBV28 to TRBJ1-4; 9 positions agree with TRBD1. The V gene end was trimmed by 10 bases and the J gene end by 0 bases; junction bases not matched to a gene: 15. Germline CDR1 reads MDHEN; CDR2 reads SYDVKM. This CDR3 comprises 18 residues. The full variable domain, completed using reference TRBV28 and TRBJ1-4, is DVKVTQSSRYLVKRTGEKVFLECVQDMDHENMFWYRQDPGLGLRLIYFSYDVKMKEKGDIPEGYSVSREKKERFSLILESASTNQTSMYLCAIAGTGISQATNEKLFFGSGTQLSVL.

This clonotype showed up just a few times. This sequence joins TRBV6-6 and TRBJ1-1; D uncertain. The CDR3 runs to 13 residues. The germline V gene has CDR1 MNHNY and CDR2 SVGAGI (reference sequence). The V and J ends lost 0 bases and 7 bases respectively, with 9 bases between them. The CDR3 DNA reads as TGTGCCAGCAGTTACTCAAATAGAGGTGAAGCTTTCTTT. This gives the protein CASSYSNRGEAFF.

This clonotype was detected only a few times. The chain uses TRBV19 and TRBJ2-7; 7 positions agree with TRBD1. Germline loops: CDR1 LNHDA, CDR2 SQIVND (reference sequence). There are 15 residues in the CDR3. Germline trimming cut 5 bases from V and 3 bases from J; bases unmatched to any gene: 10. CDR3 in amino acids: CASSPATGQSYEQYF. The CDR3, as DNA: TGTGCCAGTAGTCCCGCCACGGGACAGAGCTACGAGCAGTACTTC. Full variable domain (rest looked up from reference TRBV19 and TRBJ2-7): DGGITQSPKYLFRKEGQNVTLSCEQNLNHDAMYWYRQDPGQGLRLIYYSQIVNDFQKGDIAEGYSVSREKKESFPLTVTSAQKNPTAFYLCASSPATGQSYEQYFGPGTRLTVT.

The chain has TRBV27 and TRBJ2-3; a weak D match, TRBD1 (6 bases). V was pared by 5 bases and J by 6 bases, with 15 bases between. Germline V lookup: CDR1 MNHEY, CDR2 SMNVEV (reference sequence). The CDR3 spans 14 residues. In nucleotides, the CDR3 is TGTGCCAGCAGTGTGGGACACTCCCCGGATACGCAGTATTTT. Translation: CASSVGHSPDTQYF.

The chain employs TRBV6-5 and TRBJ2-5; D remains ambiguous. Germline CDR1 is MNHEY and CDR2 is SVGAGI. The CDR3 is 14 amino acids. V was trimmed by 0 bases and J by 1 base, leaving 6 bases between them. The CDR3 spells CASSYSQIQETQYF. CDR3 in DNA: TGTGCCAGCAGTTACTCGCAGATCCAAGAGACCCAGTACTTC.

This rearrangement joins TRBV5-4 to TRBJ1-2; D might be TRBD1 (5 bases). Germline V gene lookup returns CDR1 SGHNT and CDR2 YYREEE (reference sequence). V lost 4 bases and J 5 bases, leaving 15 bases between the germline ends. The CDR3 loop spans 14 amino acids. In DNA form, the CDR3 reads TGTGCCAGCAGCCCGCCGCCGGGGGGGTATGGCTACACCTTC. Translation gives CASSPPPGGYGYTF.

The chain couples TRBV28 to TRBJ2-1; possibly TRBD1 or TRBD2 for D (5 bases each). Trimming took 5 bases from V and 0 from J, leaving 20 bases between them. This CDR3 comprises 18 residues. CDR1 MDHEN and CDR2 SYDVKM come from the germline V gene. The CDR3 protein is CASSPPGPPGRSYNEQFF. The CDR3 DNA is TGTGCCAGCAGTCCGCCGGGACCTCCGGGGCGCTCCTACAATGAGCAGTTCTTC.

V gene TRBV2 combines with J gene TRBJ2-7; no clear D gene. The CDR3 sequence is 14 residues long. CDR1 and CDR2 (germline): SNHLY, FYNNEI. Trimming shortened V by 5 bases and J by 4 bases, and 15 bases separated the two germline ends. As DNA, the CDR3 is TGTGCCAGCAGTCGGACGGCCGTCGGGTACGAGCAGTACTTC. Translated, it gives CASSRTAVGYEQYF.

This clonotype was seen just once. The chain joins TRBV12-3 or TRBV12-4 to TRBJ1-5, with D unclear. CDR3 length: 13 residues. V was clipped by 6 bases and J by 2 bases, with 8 bases between them. The CDR3 DNA follows: TGTGCCAGCAGACGGGCGGGCAATCAGCCCCAGCATTTT. Amino acids: CASRRAGNQPQHF.

This sequence joins TRBV7-8 and TRBJ2-2, with D perhaps matching TRBD2 (5 bases). This CDR3 contains 16 residues. V dropped 4 bases and J dropped 1 base, with 13 bases sitting between them. Germline V lookup: CDR1 SGHVS, CDR2 FQNEAQ. CDR3 protein: CASSSSNGGNTGELFF. CDR3 sequence (DNA): TGTGCCAGCAGCTCCAGCAACGGAGGGAACACCGGGGAGCTGTTTTTT.

A few counts support this clonotype. The chain is built from TRBV6-5 and TRBJ2-7; no clear D gene. Germline V gene data show CDR1 as MNHEY and CDR2 as SVGAGI. There are 14 residues in the CDR3. The ends were cut back, 2 bases at V and 2 bases at J, with 10 bases in the middle. CDR3 in DNA: TGTGCCAGCAGTTACCTTTCCGGAACCTACGAGCAGTACTTC. This encodes CASSYLSGTYEQYF.

This clonotype was counted between two and nine times. This chain uses TRBV7-3 with TRBJ2-1, with a tentative D call TRBD1 (6 bases). Germline-derived CDR1 and CDR2 are SGHTA and FQGTGA. Trimming took 2 bases from V and 0 from J, leaving 14 bases between them. This CDR3 region has 17 residues. This chain's CDR3 is CASSLSGDYGSYNEQFF. CDR3 in DNA: TGTGCCAGCAGCTTATCAGGGGATTACGGCTCCTACAATGAGCAGTTCTTC.

This clonotype was counted only a few times. This CDR3 reads CASSFSVRSPLHF. Written as DNA, the CDR3 is TGTGCCAGCAGTTTCTCGGTCCGTTCACCCCTCCACTTT. This chain uses TRBV28 with TRBJ1-6, with D uncertain. Looked up from germline, CDR1 is MDHEN and CDR2 is SYDVKM. The CDR3 has 13 amino acids. With 3 bases removed from V and 9 bases from J, the gap between germline ends came to 9 bases.

CDR3 amino acids: CSVVSSTNEKLFF. In DNA form, the CDR3 reads TGCAGCGTTGTGTCCTCAACTAATGAAAAACTGTTTTTT. The gene calls are TRBV29-1 and TRBJ1-4; D gene uncertain. CDR3 length: 13 residues. Germline V CDR1 and CDR2: SQVTM, ANQGSEA. V lost 4 bases and J 0 bases, leaving 6 bases between the germline ends. The full variable domain, with the rest looked up from reference TRBV29-1 and TRBJ1-4, is SAVISQKPSRDICQRGTSLTIQCQVDSQVTMMFWYRQQPGQSLTLIATANQGSEATYESGFVIDKFPISRPNLTFSTLTVSNMSPEDSSIYLCSVVSSTNEKLFFGSGTQLSVL.

The V and J genes are TRBV9 and TRBJ2-2; TRBD1 might be the D (5 bases). Germline V lookup: CDR1 SGDLS, CDR2 YYNGEE. V lost 4 bases, J lost 6 bases, and 19 bases lay in between. The CDR3 is 16 residues long. CDR3 sequence reads: CASSSNGGRASGELFF. As DNA, the CDR3 is TGTGCCAGCAGCTCAAACGGCGGCAGGGCGTCCGGGGAGCTGTTTTTT.

V gene TRBV10-3 combines with J gene TRBJ2-1; the match to TRBD2 covers 8 bases. Germline CDR1 and CDR2: ENHRY and SYGVKD. The CDR3 runs to 13 residues. Trimming cost V 6 bases and J 9 bases; bases outside gene matches: 7. The CDR3 DNA reads as TGTGCCATCAGAAGCGGGAGTGGTGCTGAGCAGTTCTTC. Translating gives CAIRSGSGAEQFF.

The V gene is TRBV19, the J gene TRBJ1-5; no reliable D call. With 5 bases removed from V and 3 bases from J, the gap between germline ends came to 11 bases. This CDR3 is 14 amino acids long. The V gene's germline CDR1 is LNHDA and CDR2 SQIVND (reference sequence). CDR3 nucleotides: TGTGCCAGTAGTCCCGACGGATACAATCAGCCCCAGCATTTT. Translation gives CASSPDGYNQPQHF.

This clonotype was seen more than once but under ten times. The rearrangement joins TRBV19 to TRBJ1-1; D is uncertain. Per germline, CDR1 LNHDA and CDR2 SQIVND (reference sequence). The CDR3 totals 15 residues. Trimming cost V 5 bases and J 4 bases, with 17 bases left between them. CDR3: CASSPTDRRSTEAFF. The DNA for the CDR3 is TGTGCCAGTAGTCCGACGGACCGTAGGAGCACTGAAGCTTTCTTT.

This clonotype was counted a few times. The V and J genes are TRBV11-3 and TRBJ2-3; tentatively, D is TRBD2 (7 bases). The V gene lost 5 bases and the J gene lost 3 bases, with 15 bases spanning the gap. CDR1 and CDR2 (germline): SGHNT, YENEEA. The CDR3 covers 15 residues. CDR3 in DNA: TGTGCCAGCAGCCGGGGAGGGGGAAGGACAGATACGCAGTATTTT. It codes for CASSRGGGRTDTQYF.

The rearrangement joins TRBV27 to TRBJ2-7; D is ambiguous. The CDR3 loop spans 14 amino acids. The V gene lost 2 bases and the J gene lost 1 base, with 9 bases spanning the gap. Germline CDR1 and CDR2: MNHEY and SMNVEV (reference sequence). The CDR3 nucleotides read TGTGCCAGCAGTTTAAGTCAGCGTTCCTACGAGCAGTACTTC. It yields the protein CASSLSQRSYEQYF.

V gene TRBV7-3 combines with J gene TRBJ2-1; 10 nucleotides line up with TRBD2. Germline V lookup: CDR1 SGHTA, CDR2 FQGTGA. The CDR3 loop spans 16 amino acids. Unmatched junction bases numbered 11, after V lost 2 bases and J lost 10 bases. Here the CDR3 DNA reads TGTGCCAGCAGCTTATTCTCCCTAGCGGGAGTGGAGGAGCAGTTCTTC. This translates into CASSLFSLAGVEEQFF.

This clonotype was counted between two and nine times. The chain couples TRBV5-6 to TRBJ2-1; TRBD2 agrees at 12 bases. The CDR3 loop spans 20 amino acids. Germline trimming cut 0 bases from V and 0 bases from J; bases unmatched to any gene: 10. Germline V gene lookup returns CDR1 SGHDT and CDR2 YYEEEE. CDR3 bases: TGTGCCAGCAGCTTGGCACACGGACTAGCGGGATGGGTCTCCTACAATGAGCAGTTCTTC. The encoded protein is CASSLAHGLAGWVSYNEQFF.

The chain joins TRBV2 to TRBJ1-2; 7 nucleotides match TRBD1. V lost 6 bases to trimming and J lost 4 bases; unmatched junction nucleotides: 8. Germline CDR1 is SNHLY and CDR2 is FYNNEI. The CDR3 consists of 14 residues. The CDR3 DNA reads TGTGCCAGCAGAGAACAGGGGACGAGCTATGGCTACACCTTC. It yields the protein CASREQGTSYGYTF.

The V call is TRBV6-1, the J call TRBJ1-1; D uncertain. Germline V lookup: CDR1 MNHNS, CDR2 SASEGT. The CDR3 covers 13 residues. V was pared by 6 bases and J by 1 base, with 9 bases between. DNA for the CDR3: TGTGCCAGCAGAACTCAGACGAACACTGAAGCTTTCTTT. It translates to CASRTQTNTEAFF.

This clonotype was counted at least ten times. The CDR3 is CASRAGGHTGELFF. The CDR3 bases are TGTGCCAGCAGAGCGGGAGGACATACCGGGGAGCTGTTTTTT. The V call is TRBV7-3, the J call TRBJ2-2, with TRBD2 identical over 9 bases. The germline CDR1 and CDR2 sequences are SGHTA and FQGTGA. The CDR3 has 14 amino acids. V shed 6 bases and J 5 bases; nucleotides not matched to a gene: 4.